The 20 T cell receptor beta chains presented below share a single source sample, sequenced in a study of T cells expressing NK-cell markers. TCRdb reprocessed the 5' RACE reads and stores each CDR3 protein as one record, lacking DNA. This sample's table reports about 460,000 distinct CDR3 sequences. Sequencing was done on a sample of blood T cells: a sorted CD56 or NKG2C T cell subset, CD4+ or CD8+ T cells, or bulk PBMC T cells (not recorded which). The receptors stem from a woman in her fifties or sixties in good health.

V is TRBV3-1 and J is TRBJ2-1; there is no DNA to check the TCRdb D call of TRBD2. This CDR3 is 15 amino acids long. Germline values: CDR1 LGHDT, CDR2 YNNKEL (reference sequence). CDR3 sequence: CASSRTSGAWNEQFF.

V gene TRBV11-3 combines with J gene TRBJ2-5. The CDR3 runs to 12 residues. CDR1 SGHNT and CDR2 YENEEA come from the germline V gene. CDR3 region: CASRQNGETQYF.

CDR3 protein: CATSRDRLSGDTQYF. The genes are TRBV15 and TRBJ2-3; TCRdb's D gene call, TRBD1, goes unchecked for lack of DNA. Germline V CDR1 and CDR2: LNHNV, YYDKDF (reference sequence). This CDR3 has 15 residues.

This chain joins TRBV15 and TRBJ2-7; TCRdb returns TRBD1, unconfirmable since there is no DNA. CDR1 is LNHNV, CDR2 YYDKDF, per germline (reference sequence). The CDR3 spans 13 residues. This CDR3 is CATSGGSNYEQYF.

The chain couples TRBV10-3 to TRBJ2-7. The CDR3 sequence is 15 residues long. Germline V CDR1 and CDR2: ENHRY, SYGVKD. The CDR3 protein is CAISESLGTAYEQYF.

This chain uses TRBV18 with TRBJ2-1; there is no DNA to check the TCRdb D call of TRBD1. Germline CDR1 is KGHSH and CDR2 is LQKENI. The CDR3 loop spans 20 amino acids. CDR3 sequence: CASSPRQEPNRPESYNEQFF.

V and J are TRBV12-3 or TRBV12-4 and TRBJ2-1; the D gene TCRdb calls, TRBD2, cannot be checked with no DNA. This CDR3 comprises 14 residues. The CDR3 here is CASSYGTTYNEQFF.

This chain joins TRBV6-6 and TRBJ1-6; without DNA, the TCRdb call of TRBD1 cannot be checked. This CDR3 is built from 16 residues. Germline V gives CDR1 MNHNY, CDR2 SVGAGI (reference sequence). This CDR3 reads CASSYPSAGPNSPLHF.

This chain connects TRBV24-1 to TRBJ2-3; TCRdb selects TRBD1, and the lack of DNA leaves this call unchecked. CDR3 length equals 14 residues. The germline V gene has CDR1 KGHDR and CDR2 SFDVKD. The CDR3 region is CATSDSRTVDTQYF.

The CDR3 sequence: CASSLGPGSGDLFF. The chain is built from TRBV7-2 and TRBJ2-2; absent DNA, TCRdb's TRBD1 call cannot be checked. Germline assignment: CDR1 SGHTA and CDR2 FQGNSA. The length of the CDR3 is 14 residues.

The chain uses TRBV6-5 and TRBJ1-5; absent DNA, TCRdb's TRBD1 call cannot be checked. This CDR3 spans 17 amino acids. The V gene's germline CDR1 is MNHEY and CDR2 SVGAGI. This CDR3 is CASREDRNERSNQPQHF.

The gene calls are TRBV6-5 and TRBJ1-2; TCRdb returns TRBD1, unconfirmable since there is no DNA. CDR1 MNHEY and CDR2 SVGAGI come from the germline V gene. This CDR3 has 16 amino acids. The CDR3 protein is CASSLQFGQGAYGYTF.

The chain combines TRBV5-1 with TRBJ2-3; TCRdb's D call of TRBD2 is untestable without DNA. This CDR3 comprises 18 residues. Germline values: CDR1 SGHRS, CDR2 YFSETQ. This chain's CDR3 is CASSLFSRKLAGSDTQYF.

This chain uses TRBV4-1 with TRBJ2-7; the TRBD2 assignment by TCRdb is unverifiable without DNA. Germline CDR1 reads MGHRA; CDR2 reads YSYEKL. The CDR3 loop spans 15 amino acids. CDR3 sequence: CASSNGLPYPYEQYF.

This rearrangement joins TRBV12-3 or TRBV12-4 to TRBJ1-2; TCRdb's D call, TRBD1, is unchecked because there is no DNA. The CDR3 consists of 17 residues. CDR3 in amino acids: CASSGVDRGKGNYGYTF.

CDR3 loop: CASSPLTGTIYNEQFF. The chain couples TRBV3-1 to TRBJ2-1; TCRdb returns TRBD2, unconfirmable since there is no DNA. CDR3 length equals 16 residues. Germline assignment: CDR1 LGHDT and CDR2 YNNKEL (reference sequence).

This CDR3 is CASSPSGGLGVGQFF. This chain joins TRBV9 and TRBJ2-1; the TCRdb call, TRBD2, lacks DNA for checking. CDR3 size: 15 residues. CDR1 and CDR2 from the germline V gene are SGDLS and YYNGEE.

The chain combines TRBV7-8 with TRBJ2-7; TCRdb picks TRBD1, but there is no DNA to check that call. The germline V gene has CDR1 SGHVS and CDR2 FQNEAQ. This CDR3 has 15 residues. CDR3 sequence reads: CASSLAGRGIYEQYF. Based on the CDR3 plus reference TRBV7-8 and TRBJ2-7, the full variable domain is GAGVSQSPRYKVAKRGQDVALRCDPISGHVSLFWYQQALGQGPEFLTYFQNEAQLDKSGLPSDRFFAERPEGSVSTLKIQRTQQEDSAVYLCASSLAGRGIYEQYFGPGTRLTVT.

V gene TRBV3-1 combines with J gene TRBJ1-4; there is no DNA to check the TCRdb D call of TRBD1. The germline gives CDR1 LGHDT, CDR2 YNNKEL (reference sequence). This CDR3 region has 12 residues. The CDR3 sequence is CASGQWSEKLFF.

CDR3 sequence: CASSLARLAQNTGELFF. This rearrangement joins TRBV5-1 to TRBJ2-2; the TRBD2 assignment by TCRdb is unverifiable without DNA. Germline CDR1 and CDR2: SGHRS and YFSETQ. This CDR3 has 17 amino acids.